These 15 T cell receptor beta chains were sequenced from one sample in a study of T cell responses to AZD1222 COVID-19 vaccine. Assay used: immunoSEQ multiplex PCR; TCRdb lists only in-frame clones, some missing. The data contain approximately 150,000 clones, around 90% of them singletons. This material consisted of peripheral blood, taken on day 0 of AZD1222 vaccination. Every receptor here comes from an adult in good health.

CDR3 sequence (DNA): TGTGCCAGCAGTGAAGGCACAGCGAATGAAAAACTGTTTTTT. The encoded protein is CASSEGTANEKLFF. The gene calls are TRBV6-1 and TRBJ1-4; D not resolved. The V end was cut by 1 base, the J end by 5 bases, with 8 bases between. The CDR3 is 14 residues long. Per the germline V gene, CDR1 is MNHNS and CDR2 is SASEGT.

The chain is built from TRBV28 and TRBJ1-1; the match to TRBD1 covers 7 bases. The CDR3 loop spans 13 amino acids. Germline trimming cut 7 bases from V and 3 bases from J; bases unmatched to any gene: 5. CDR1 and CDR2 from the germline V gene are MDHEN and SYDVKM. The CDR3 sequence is CASKGAGYTEAFF. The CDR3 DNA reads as TGTGCCAGCAAGGGGGCAGGGTACACTGAAGCTTTCTTT.

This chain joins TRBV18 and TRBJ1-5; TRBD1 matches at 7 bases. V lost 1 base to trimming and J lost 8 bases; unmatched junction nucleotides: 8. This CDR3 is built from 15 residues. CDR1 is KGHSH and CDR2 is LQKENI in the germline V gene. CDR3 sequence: CASSPQLYRGKPQHF. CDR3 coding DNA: TGTGCCAGCTCACCACAACTTTACAGGGGAAAGCCCCAGCATTTT.

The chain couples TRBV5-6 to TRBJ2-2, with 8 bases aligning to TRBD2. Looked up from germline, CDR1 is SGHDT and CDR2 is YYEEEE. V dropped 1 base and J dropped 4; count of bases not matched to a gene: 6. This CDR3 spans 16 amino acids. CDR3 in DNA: TGTGCCAGCAGCTTGCGGGCGGGAGGTTTCACCGGGGAGCTGTTTTTT. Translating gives CASSLRAGGFTGELFF.

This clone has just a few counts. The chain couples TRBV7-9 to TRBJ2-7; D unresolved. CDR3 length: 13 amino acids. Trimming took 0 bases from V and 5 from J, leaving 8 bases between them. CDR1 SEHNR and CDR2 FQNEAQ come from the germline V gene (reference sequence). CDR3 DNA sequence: TGTGCCAGCAGCTTAGCGCTCAGTAACGAGCAGTACTTC. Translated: CASSLALSNEQYF.

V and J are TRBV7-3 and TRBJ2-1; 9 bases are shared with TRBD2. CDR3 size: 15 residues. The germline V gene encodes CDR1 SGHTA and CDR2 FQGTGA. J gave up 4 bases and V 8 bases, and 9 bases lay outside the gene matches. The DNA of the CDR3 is TGTGCCAGCGCGGGGGGGAACAGTCAATACAATGAGCAGTTCTTC. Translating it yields CASAGGNSQYNEQFF.

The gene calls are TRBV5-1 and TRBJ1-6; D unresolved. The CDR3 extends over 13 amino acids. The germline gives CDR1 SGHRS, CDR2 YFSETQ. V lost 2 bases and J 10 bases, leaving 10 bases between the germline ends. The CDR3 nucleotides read TGCGCCAGCAGCTTACGGGTGCAGTCACCCCTCCACTTT. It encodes CASSLRVQSPLHF.

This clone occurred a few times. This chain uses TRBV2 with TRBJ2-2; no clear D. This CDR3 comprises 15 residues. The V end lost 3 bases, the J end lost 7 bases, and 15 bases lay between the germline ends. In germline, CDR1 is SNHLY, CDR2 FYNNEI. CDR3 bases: TGTGCCAGCAGTGATTCTCTGCCCCCGATCGGGGAGCTGTTTTTT. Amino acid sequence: CASSDSLPPIGELFF.

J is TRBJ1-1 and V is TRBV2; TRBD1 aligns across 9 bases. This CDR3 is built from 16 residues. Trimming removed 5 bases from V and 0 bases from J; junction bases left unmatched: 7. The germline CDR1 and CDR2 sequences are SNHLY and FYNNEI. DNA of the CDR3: TGTGCCAGCAGTTTACCGGGACAGGGCCTGAACACTGAAGCTTTCTTT. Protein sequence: CASSLPGQGLNTEAFF.

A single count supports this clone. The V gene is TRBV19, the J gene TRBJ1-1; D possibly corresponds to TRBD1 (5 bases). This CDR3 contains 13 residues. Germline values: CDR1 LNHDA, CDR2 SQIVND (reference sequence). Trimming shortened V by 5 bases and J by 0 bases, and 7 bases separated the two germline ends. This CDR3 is CASSRQLNTEAFF. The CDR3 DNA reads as TGTGCCAGTAGTCGACAGTTGAACACTGAAGCTTTCTTT.

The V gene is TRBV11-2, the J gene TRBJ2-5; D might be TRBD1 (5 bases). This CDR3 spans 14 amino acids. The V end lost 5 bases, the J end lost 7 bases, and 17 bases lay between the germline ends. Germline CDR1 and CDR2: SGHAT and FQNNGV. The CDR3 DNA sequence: TGTGCCAGCAGCCCGGACCCGGGTAGGGGGACCCAGTACTTC. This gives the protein CASSPDPGRGTQYF.

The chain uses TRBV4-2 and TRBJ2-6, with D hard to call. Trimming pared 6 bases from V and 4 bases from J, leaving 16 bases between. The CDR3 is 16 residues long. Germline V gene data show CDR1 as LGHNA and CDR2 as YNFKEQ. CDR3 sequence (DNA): TGTGCCAGCAGTCATGGGGATGGGTCCGGGGCCAACGTCCTGACTTTC. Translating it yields CASSHGDGSGANVLTF.

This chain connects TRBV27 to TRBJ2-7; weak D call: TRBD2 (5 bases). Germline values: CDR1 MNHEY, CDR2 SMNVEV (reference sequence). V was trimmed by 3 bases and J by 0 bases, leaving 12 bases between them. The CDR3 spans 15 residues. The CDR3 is CASSFRDGSSYEQYF. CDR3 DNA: TGTGCCAGCAGTTTTAGGGATGGGAGCTCCTACGAGCAGTACTTC.

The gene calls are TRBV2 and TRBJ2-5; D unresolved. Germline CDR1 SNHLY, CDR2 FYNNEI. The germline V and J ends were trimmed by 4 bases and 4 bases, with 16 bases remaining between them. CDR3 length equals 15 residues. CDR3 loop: CASSAMRTTRETQYF. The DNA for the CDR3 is TGTGCCAGCAGTGCGATGAGGACGACCCGAGAGACCCAGTACTTC.

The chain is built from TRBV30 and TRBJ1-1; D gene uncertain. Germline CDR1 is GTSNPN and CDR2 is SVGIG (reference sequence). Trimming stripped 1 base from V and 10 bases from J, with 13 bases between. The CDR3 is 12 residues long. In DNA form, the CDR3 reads TGTGCCTGGAGTGGGGCCACCCTGGGAGCTTTCTTT. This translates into CAWSGATLGAFF.